These T cell receptor beta chains were read from a single sample in a study of blood T cell repertoires in COVID-19. Sequencing used immunoSEQ multiplex PCR; TCRdb keeps in-frame clones, though not all of them. The repertoire consists of about 180,000 clones, with more than 75% occurring once and the leading ten covering 15% to 20%. Input material: peripheral blood. These receptors were taken from a person between 65 and 79 years old with COVID-19, enrolled during active disease. CDR3s include the opening cysteine and the closing phenylalanine or tryptophan. Each record gives: CDR3 protein, CDR3 DNA, J gene, V gene, D gene, clone size, CDR3 length. A D gene is named only where the DNA matches it firmly. A row's size may be missing; if present it is once, few, many or a size class.

CASSQGSGGPPYYEQYF | TGTGCCAGCAGCCAAGGATCGGGGGGACCGCCCTACTACGAGCAGTACTTC | TRBJ2-7 | TRBV3-1/TRBV3-2 | TRBD2 | NA | 17
CASSLDRGLGSAFF | TGTGCCAGCAGCTTAGATAGAGGGTTAGGGTCAGCTTTCTTT | TRBJ1-1 | TRBV11-2 | NA | NA | 14
CASSWSWDTQYF | TGTGCCAGCAGCTGGAGCTGGGATACGCAGTATTTT | TRBJ2-3 | TRBV7-2 | NA | NA | 12
CASSVGSGSYEQYF | TGTGCCAGCAGCGTAGGTTCGGGGTCCTACGAGCAGTACTTC | TRBJ2-7 | TRBV9 | NA | NA | 14
CASSLVETGVGGYTF | TGTGCCAGCAGCTTAGTGGAGACAGGGGTCGGAGGCTACACCTTC | TRBJ1-2 | TRBV7-8 | TRBD1 | once | 15
CASSQGGVSGYGYTF | TGCGCCAGCAGCCAAGGGGGGGTCTCGGGCTATGGCTACACCTTC | TRBJ1-2 | TRBV4-3 | NA | NA | 15
CASSLMGGGAVNEQFF | TGTGCCAGCAGCTTAATGGGCGGGGGGGCCGTCAATGAGCAGTTCTTC | TRBJ2-1 | TRBV7-3 | TRBD2 | NA | 16
CASRQSGELFF | TGTGCCAGCAGACAGTCTGGGGAGCTGTTTTTT | TRBJ2-2 | TRBV14 | NA | NA | 11
CASSLALQAPSYEQYF | TGTGCCAGCAGCTTAGCGCTTCAGGCCCCCTCCTACGAGCAGTACTTC | TRBJ2-7 | TRBV7-2 | NA | NA | 16
CASSDRGIETQYF | TGTGCCAGCAGTGACAGGGGGATAGAGACCCAGTACTTC | TRBJ2-5 | TRBV12-3/TRBV12-4 | TRBD1 | NA | 13
CASSQRQGRTNEKLFF | TGTGCCAGCAGCCAGAGACAGGGTAGAACTAATGAAAAACTGTTTTTT | TRBJ1-4 | TRBV7-9 | TRBD1 | NA | 16
CASSRTLAGDGTGELFF | TGTGCCAGCAGTAGAACTCTAGCGGGAGATGGAACCGGGGAGCTGTTTTTT | TRBJ2-2 | TRBV9 | TRBD2 | NA | 17
CASSPSRDSPYEQYF | TGTGCCAGCTCACCCTCCCGGGACAGCCCCTACGAGCAGTACTTC | TRBJ2-7 | TRBV18 | TRBD1 | NA | 15
CASSRDTLYEQYF | TGTGCCAGCAGTCGGGACACCCTCTACGAGCAGTACTTC | TRBJ2-7 | TRBV6-2/TRBV6-3 | NA | few | 13
CASISTGKGEQFF | TGTGCCAGCATTTCTACGGGGAAGGGTGAGCAGTTCTTC | TRBJ2-1 | TRBV12-3/TRBV12-4 | NA | NA | 13
CATAGTATNYGYTF | TGTGCCACCGCCGGGACAGCTACTAACTATGGCTACACCTTC | TRBJ1-2 | TRBV27 | TRBD1 | few | 14
CASSPQGYQPQHF | TGTGCCAGCAGCCCACAGGGTTACCAGCCCCAGCATTTT | TRBJ1-5 | TRBV7-2 | NA | NA | 13
CASSRESYNSPLHF | TGTGCCAGCAGTAGGGAGTCCTATAATTCACCCCTCCACTTT | TRBJ1-6 | TRBV6-5 | NA | NA | 14
CASSHGQDGLTPLHF | TGTGCCAGCAGCCATGGACAGGACGGTCTTACACCCCTCCACTTT | TRBJ1-6 | TRBV5-5 | TRBD1 | NA | 15
CATSDHSPYEQFF | TGTGCCACCAGTGACCATAGCCCATATGAGCAGTTCTTC | TRBJ2-1 | TRBV24-1 | NA | NA | 13
CASSASGGETQYF | TGTGCCAGCAGCGCTAGCGGGGGCGAGACCCAGTACTTC | TRBJ2-5 | TRBV7-3 | TRBD2 | NA | 13
CASSPPGQASYTF | TGTGCCAGCAGTCCCCCAGGACAAGCTTCCTACACCTTC | TRBJ1-2 | TRBV25-1 | NA | once | 13
CASSTTGQKTFF | TGTGCCAGTAGTACAACCGGACAGAAAACTTTCTTT | TRBJ1-1 | TRBV19 | NA | NA | 12
CASSRQGIGMNTEAFF | TGCGCCAGCAGCCGTCAGGGGATTGGGATGAACACTGAAGCTTTCTTT | TRBJ1-1 | TRBV5-1 | NA | few | 16
CATSDTASGATYNEQFF | TGTGCCACCAGTGATACGGCTAGCGGAGCGACCTACAATGAGCAGTTCTTC | TRBJ2-1 | TRBV24-1 | TRBD2 | NA | 17
CASRGPLRGNTEAFF | TGTGCCAGCAGGGGCCCACTCAGGGGGAACACTGAAGCTTTCTTT | TRBJ1-1 | TRBV7-9 | NA | NA | 15
CASSQSGTSGSEQYF | TGCGCCAGCAGCCAATCCGGGACTAGCGGTTCCGAGCAGTACTTC | TRBJ2-7 | TRBV4-1 | TRBD2 | few | 15
CASSPLAGGNYEQYF | TGCGCCAGCAGTCCACTAGCGGGAGGTAACTACGAGCAGTACTTC | TRBJ2-7 | TRBV4-1 | TRBD2 | NA | 15
CASSPYLGGTYEQYF | TGTGCCAGCAGTCCCTACCTGGGGGGAACCTACGAGCAGTACTTC | TRBJ2-7 | TRBV28 | NA | NA | 15
CATSDTDTAYNEQFF | TGTGCCACCAGTGATACCGACACAGCCTACAATGAGCAGTTCTTC | TRBJ2-1 | TRBV24-1 | NA | NA | 15
CASTSGGPEDTQYF | TGTGCCAGCACCTCGGGGGGGCCGGAAGATACGCAGTATTTT | TRBJ2-3 | TRBV28 | TRBD2 | NA | 14
CASSPVALAHTGELFF | TGTGCCAGCAGCCCAGTGGCCCTAGCCCACACCGGGGAGCTGTTTTTT | TRBJ2-2 | TRBV7-2 | NA | many | 16
CASSQGGDQPQHF | TGTGCCAGCAGCCAAGGTGGAGATCAGCCCCAGCATTTT | TRBJ1-5 | TRBV3-1/TRBV3-2 | NA | NA | 13
CASSHPRQGEVSNQPQHF | TGTGCCAGCAGCCACCCCCGACAGGGAGAGGTGAGCAATCAGCCCCAGCATTTT | TRBJ1-5 | TRBV27 | TRBD1 | NA | 18
CASSPFPVGRGNEKLFF | TGCGCCAGCAGCCCCTTCCCTGTGGGCAGGGGTAATGAAAAACTGTTTTTT | TRBJ1-4 | TRBV4-3 | NA | once | 17
CASRPRGETEAFF | TGTGCCAGTAGGCCCAGGGGAGAAACTGAAGCTTTCTTT | TRBJ1-1 | TRBV19 | NA | NA | 13
CASSPSSGTYEQYF | TGTGCCAGCTCACCTTCGAGCGGAACCTACGAGCAGTACTTC | TRBJ2-7 | TRBV18 | NA | NA | 14
CASSVGGGFPKLNTEAFF | TGTGCCAGCAGCGTAGGCGGGGGTTTCCCGAAACTGAACACTGAAGCTTTCTTT | TRBJ1-1 | TRBV9 | NA | NA | 18
CASSLVGGGTAEQYF | TGTGCCAGCAGCTTAGTTGGCGGGGGAACGGCTGAGCAGTACTTC | TRBJ2-7 | TRBV7-6 | TRBD2 | NA | 15
CASSKDRAQPQHF | TGTGCCAGCAGCAAGGACAGGGCTCAGCCCCAGCATTTT | TRBJ1-5 | TRBV7-2 | TRBD1 | NA | 13
CASSKECKGATATQETQYF | TGTGCCAGCAGCAAAGAGTGTAAGGGGGCCACGGCCACACAAGAGACCCAGTACTTC | TRBJ2-5 | TRBV21-1 | NA | NA | 19
CASSDLVRYGYTF | TGTGCCAGCAGTGATCTAGTGCGCTATGGCTACACCTTC | TRBJ1-2 | TRBV6-2/TRBV6-3 | NA | once | 13
CASRSSNEQFF | TGCGCCAGCAGGTCTTCCAATGAGCAGTTCTTC | TRBJ2-1 | TRBV5-1 | NA | few | 11
CASSPGAVIETQYF | TGCGCCAGCAGCCCCGGTGCGGTGATTGAGACCCAGTACTTC | TRBJ2-5 | TRBV5-1 | NA | NA | 14
CASSQGRTGHGYTF | TGTGCCAGCAGCCAAGGTAGGACAGGGCATGGCTACACCTTC | TRBJ1-2 | TRBV3-1/TRBV3-2 | TRBD1 | NA | 14
CASSMEGGSYNSPLHF | TGTGCCAGTAGTATGGAGGGGGGGTCCTATAATTCACCCCTCCACTTT | TRBJ1-6 | TRBV19 | NA | NA | 16
CSVVFRGWGTQYF | TGCAGCGTGGTCTTTCGAGGGTGGGGTACGCAGTATTTT | TRBJ2-3 | TRBV29-1 | NA | NA | 13
CASSQPGIGYGYTF | TGTGCCAGTAGTCAACCAGGGATCGGCTATGGCTACACCTTC | TRBJ1-2 | TRBV19 | NA | NA | 14
CASSTGHMRNIQYF | TGTGCCAGCAGTACGGGACATATGAGAAACATTCAGTACTTC | TRBJ2-4 | TRBV6-2/TRBV6-3 | NA | NA | 14
CASSSAGGGQQYF | TGCGCCAGCAGCTCTGCGGGAGGGGGACAGCAGTACTTC | TRBJ2-7 | TRBV5-1 | TRBD2 | NA | 13
CASTFKGAWQPQHF | TGTGCCAGCACCTTTAAGGGGGCATGGCAGCCCCAGCATTTT | TRBJ1-5 | TRBV28 | TRBD1 | NA | 14
CASSRGTGDITGELFF | TGCGCCAGCAGCCGCGGGACAGGGGACATCACCGGGGAGCTGTTTTTT | TRBJ2-2 | TRBV4-1 | TRBD1 | NA | 16
CASRPLTANTEAFF | TGCGCCAGCAGACCCTTGACAGCGAACACTGAAGCTTTCTTT | TRBJ1-1 | TRBV4-1 | NA | NA | 14
CASSLRPGREKLFF | TGTGCCAGCAGCTTACGTCCGGGAAGGGAAAAACTGTTTTTT | TRBJ1-4 | TRBV7-7 | NA | few | 14
CASSTTGDRGSMNTEAFF | TGTGCCAGTAGTACGACAGGGGATAGGGGGAGTATGAACACTGAAGCTTTCTTT | TRBJ1-1 | TRBV19 | TRBD1 | NA | 18
CASIGRTGETQYF | TGTGCCAGTATAGGAAGGACAGGAGAGACCCAGTACTTC | TRBJ2-5 | TRBV19 | TRBD1 | NA | 13